The T cell receptor (beta chain) described here comes from a study of shared clonotypes between healthy human individuals. The CDR3 is 14 residues long. Germline-derived CDR1 and CDR2 are SQVTM and ANQGSEA. V was clipped by 7 bases and J by 1 base, with 17 bases between them. Assay: immunoSEQ multiplex PCR; the TCRdb copy retains only in-frame clones and omits some. The sample contains approximately 700,000 clones, more than 70% of which appear only once. Sequenced material: memory CD4+ T cells sorted from blood. As for subset: CD45RA-negative fraction. V gene TRBV29-1 combines with J gene TRBJ2-7; D is perhaps TRBD1 (5 bases). This receptor was identified in a woman in her 30s in good health. CDR3 coding DNA: TGCAGCGGCGTCCTAGGGGCGCCGTCCTACGAGCAGTACTTC. The encoded protein is CSGVLGAPSYEQYF.